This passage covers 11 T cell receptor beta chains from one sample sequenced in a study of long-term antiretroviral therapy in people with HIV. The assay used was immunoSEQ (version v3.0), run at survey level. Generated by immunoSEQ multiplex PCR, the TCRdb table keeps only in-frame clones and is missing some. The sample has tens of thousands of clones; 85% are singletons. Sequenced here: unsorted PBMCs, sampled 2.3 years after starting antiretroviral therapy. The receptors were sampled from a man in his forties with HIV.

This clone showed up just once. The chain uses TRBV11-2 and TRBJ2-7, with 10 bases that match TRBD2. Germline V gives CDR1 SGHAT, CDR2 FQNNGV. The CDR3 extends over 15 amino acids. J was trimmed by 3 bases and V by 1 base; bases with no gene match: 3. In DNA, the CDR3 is TGTGCCAGCAGCTTAGGACTAGCGGGCGTCTACGAGCAGTACTTC. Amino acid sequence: CASSLGLAGVYEQYF.

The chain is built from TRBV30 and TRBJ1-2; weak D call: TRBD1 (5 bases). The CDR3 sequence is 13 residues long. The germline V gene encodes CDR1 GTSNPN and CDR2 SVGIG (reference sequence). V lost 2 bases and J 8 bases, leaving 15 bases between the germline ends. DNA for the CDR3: TGTGCCTGGAGTAAAGGTCAGGGAATCGGCTACACCTTC. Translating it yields CAWSKGQGIGYTF. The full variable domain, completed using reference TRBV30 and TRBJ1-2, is SQTIHQWPATLVQPVGSPLSLECTVEGTSNPNLYWYRQAAGRGLQLLFYSVGIGQISSEVPQNLSASRPQDRQFILSSKKLLLSDSGFYLCAWSKGQGIGYTFGSGTRLTVV.

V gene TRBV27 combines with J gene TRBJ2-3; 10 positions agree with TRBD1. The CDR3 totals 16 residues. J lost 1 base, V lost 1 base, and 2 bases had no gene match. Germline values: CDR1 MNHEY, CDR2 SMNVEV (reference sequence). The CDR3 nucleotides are TGTGCCAGCAGTTTATTGGGGACAGGGGGCACAGATACGCAGTATTTT. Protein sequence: CASSLLGTGGTDTQYF.

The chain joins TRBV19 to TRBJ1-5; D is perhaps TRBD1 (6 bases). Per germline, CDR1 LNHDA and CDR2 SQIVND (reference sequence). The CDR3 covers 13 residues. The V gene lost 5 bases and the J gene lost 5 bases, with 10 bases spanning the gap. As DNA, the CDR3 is TGTGCCAGTAGTTACAGGGATGATCAGCCCCAGCATTTT. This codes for CASSYRDDQPQHF.

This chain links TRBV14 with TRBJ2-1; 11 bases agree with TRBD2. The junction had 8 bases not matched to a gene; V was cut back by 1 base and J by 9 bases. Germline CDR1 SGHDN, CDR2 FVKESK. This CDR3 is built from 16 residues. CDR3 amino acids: CASSQGTSGFWVEQFF. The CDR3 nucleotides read TGTGCCAGCAGCCAAGGGACTAGCGGGTTTTGGGTTGAGCAGTTCTTC.

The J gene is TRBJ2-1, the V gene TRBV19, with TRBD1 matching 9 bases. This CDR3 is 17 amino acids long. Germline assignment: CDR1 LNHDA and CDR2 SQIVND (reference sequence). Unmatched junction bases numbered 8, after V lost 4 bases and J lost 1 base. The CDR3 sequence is CASSTGQGGLSYNEQFF. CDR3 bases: TGTGCCAGTAGTACGGGACAGGGAGGATTATCCTACAATGAGCAGTTCTTC.

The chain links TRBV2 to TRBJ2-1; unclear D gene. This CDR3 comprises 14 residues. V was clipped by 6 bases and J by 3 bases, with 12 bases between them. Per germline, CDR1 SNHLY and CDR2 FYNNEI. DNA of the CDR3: TGTGCCAGCAGCGCTACTTCAGGCTACAATGAGCAGTTCTTC. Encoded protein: CASSATSGYNEQFF.

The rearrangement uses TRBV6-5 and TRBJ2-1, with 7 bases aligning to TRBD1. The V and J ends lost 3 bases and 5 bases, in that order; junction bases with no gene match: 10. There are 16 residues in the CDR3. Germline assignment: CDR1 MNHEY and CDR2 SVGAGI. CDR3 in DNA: TGTGCCAGCAGTTATGCGGACAGGCCCGGCCACAATGAGCAGTTCTTC. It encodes CASSYADRPGHNEQFF.

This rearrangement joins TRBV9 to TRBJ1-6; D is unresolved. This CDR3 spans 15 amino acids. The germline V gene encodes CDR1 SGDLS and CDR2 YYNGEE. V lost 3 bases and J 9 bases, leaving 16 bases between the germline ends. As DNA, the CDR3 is TGTGCCAGCAGCGGGGCCCGGGCTGGTAGTTCACCCCTCCACTTT. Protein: CASSGARAGSSPLHF.

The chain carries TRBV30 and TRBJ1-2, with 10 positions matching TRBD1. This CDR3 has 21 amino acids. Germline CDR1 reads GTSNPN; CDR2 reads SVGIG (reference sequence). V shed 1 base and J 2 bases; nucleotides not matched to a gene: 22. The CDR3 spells CAWSDPDHTSDRGRTNYGYTF. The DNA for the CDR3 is TGTGCCTGGAGTGATCCGGACCACACATCTGACAGGGGGCGGACAAACTATGGCTACACCTTC.

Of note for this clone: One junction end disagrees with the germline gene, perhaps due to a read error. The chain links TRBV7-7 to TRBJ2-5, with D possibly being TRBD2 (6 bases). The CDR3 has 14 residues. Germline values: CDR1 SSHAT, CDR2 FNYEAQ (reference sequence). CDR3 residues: CASSLSAGGETQYF. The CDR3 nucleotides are TGTGCTAGCAGCTTAAGCGCAGGAGGGGAGACCCAGTACTTC.